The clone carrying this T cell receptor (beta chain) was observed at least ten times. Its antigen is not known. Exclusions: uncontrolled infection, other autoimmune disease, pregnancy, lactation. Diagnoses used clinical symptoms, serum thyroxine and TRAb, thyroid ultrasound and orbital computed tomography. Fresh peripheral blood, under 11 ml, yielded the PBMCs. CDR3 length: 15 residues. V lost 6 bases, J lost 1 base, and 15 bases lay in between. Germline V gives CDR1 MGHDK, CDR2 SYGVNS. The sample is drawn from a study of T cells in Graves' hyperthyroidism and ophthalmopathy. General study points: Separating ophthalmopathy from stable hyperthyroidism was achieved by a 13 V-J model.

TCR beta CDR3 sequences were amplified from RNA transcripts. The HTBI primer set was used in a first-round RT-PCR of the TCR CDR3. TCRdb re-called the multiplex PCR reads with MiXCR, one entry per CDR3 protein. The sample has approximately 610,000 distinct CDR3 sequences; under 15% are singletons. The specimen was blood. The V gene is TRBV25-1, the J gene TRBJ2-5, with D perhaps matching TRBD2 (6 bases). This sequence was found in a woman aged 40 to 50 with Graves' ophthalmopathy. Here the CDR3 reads CASSSAGQPQETQYF. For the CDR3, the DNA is TGTGCCAGCAGCTCAGCGGGCCAACCCCAAGAGACCCAGTACTTC. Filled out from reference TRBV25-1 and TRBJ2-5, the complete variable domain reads EADIYQTPRYLVIGTGKKITLECSQTMGHDKMYWYQQDPGMELHLIHYSYGVNSTEKGDLSSESTVSRIRTEHFPLTLESARPSHTSQYLCASSSAGQPQETQYFGPGTRLLVL.